The 13 T cell receptor beta chains presented below share a single source sample, sequenced in a study of breast tumors, draining lymph nodes, adjacent tissues. Samples came from axillary lymph nodes draining the breast cancer. From the multiplex PCR reads, TCRdb called clonotypes with MiXCR, one entry per CDR3 protein. The sample has 200,000 to 300,000 distinct CDR3 sequences, 30% to 35% seen once. The source material was axillary lymph node tissue. These receptors originate from a female donor with breast cancer. Some clones in this sample may be carry-over from other donors' samples.

The rearrangement joins TRBV28 to TRBJ1-5; TRBD1 might be the D (6 bases). Germline CDR1 reads MDHEN; CDR2 reads SYDVKM. With 4 bases removed from V and 6 bases from J, the gap between germline ends came to 7 bases. This CDR3 is 12 amino acids long. DNA of the CDR3: TGTGCCAGCAGTTCAGGGGTTCAGCCCCAGCATTTT. Its translation is CASSSGVQPQHF.

About this clonotype itself: A much bigger clone sits one base away, suggesting this may be a read error. V and J are TRBV5-4 and TRBJ2-2, with D possibly being TRBD2 (5 bases). V gave up 1 base and J gave up 7 bases, with 14 bases separating them. The CDR3 consists of 15 residues. CDR1 is SGHNT, CDR2 YYREEE, per germline (reference sequence). This CDR3 is CASSLFSESGGELFF. The CDR3 bases are TGTGCCAGCAGCTTGTTTAGCGAGAGTGGCGGGGAGCTGTTTTTT. Full variable domain (missing parts from reference TRBV5-4 and TRBJ2-2): ETGVTQSPTHLIKTRGQQVTLRCSSQSGHNTVSWYQQALGQGPQFIFQYYREEENGRGNFPPRFSGLQFPNYSSELNVNALELDDSALYLCASSLFSESGGELFFGEGSRLTVL.

This chain joins TRBV9 and TRBJ2-3; D not resolved. The germline V and J ends were trimmed by 3 bases and 11 bases, with 16 bases remaining between them. The CDR3 runs 13 residues. Germline lookup yields CDR1 SGDLS and CDR2 YYNGEE. Here the CDR3 reads CASSGSRSLEQYF. DNA of the CDR3: TGTGCCAGCAGCGGGAGTAGGTCCCTTGAGCAGTATTTT. Looking up the rest from reference TRBV9 and TRBJ2-3 gives the full variable domain: DSGVTQTPKHLITATGQRVTLRCSPRSGDLSVYWYQQSLDQGLQFLIQYYNGEERAKGNILERFSAQQFPDLHSELNLSSLELGDSALYFCASSGSRSLEQYFGPGTRLTVL.

Worth noting for this clonotype: Being one base from a much bigger clone, this may be a read error. This CDR3 is missing its conserved last phenylalanine or tryptophan, likely due to a read error. The rearrangement uses TRBV6-5 and TRBJ2-2; no reliable D call. CDR1 and CDR2 (germline): MNHEY, SVGAGI. This CDR3 region has 14 residues. With 6 bases removed from V and 0 bases from J, the gap between germline ends came to 8 bases. CDR3 nucleotide sequence: TGTGCCAGCAGCCGTACTACGAACACCGGGGAGCTGTTTCTT. This codes for CASSRTTNTGELFL.

The sample holds many counts of this clonotype. The V gene is TRBV6-2 or TRBV6-3, the J gene TRBJ1-6, with 7 bases that match TRBD1. CDR1 and CDR2 from the germline V gene are MNHEY and SVGEGT. The V and J ends lost 4 bases and 10 bases, in that order; junction bases with no gene match: 7. The CDR3 totals 14 residues. CDR3 sequence: CASSSPTGWSPLHF. DNA for the CDR3: TGTGCCAGCAGTTCCCCGACAGGGTGGTCACCCCTCCACTTT.

A remark on this clonotype: In this CDR3 the conserved last residue, phenylalanine or tryptophan, is missing, so a read error is likely. Because the CDR3's place on the DNA is in doubt, the DNA is left out and the CDR3 is given as listed by TCRdb. The CDR3 spells CASSPGRADY. This sequence joins TRBV7-9 and TRBJ1-4; TRBD1, the table's D call, lacks a check against the DNA. The CDR3 has 10 amino acids, counting both end residues. From germline, CDR1 is SEHNR and CDR2 FQNEAQ (reference sequence).

This clonotype was observed a handful of times. The V call is TRBV4-1, the J call TRBJ2-1; TRBD2 aligns across 14 bases. The CDR3 covers 18 residues. Per germline, CDR1 MGHRA and CDR2 YSYEKL. J was trimmed by 1 base and V by 4 bases; bases with no gene match: 6. The DNA for the CDR3 is TGCGCCAGCAGCCGGTCCGGGACTAGCGGGAGTTCCTACAATGAGCAGTTCTTC. Residues: CASSRSGTSGSSYNEQFF.

In this sample, this clonotype turned up a few times. This rearrangement joins TRBV28 to TRBJ1-2; 9 nucleotides line up with TRBD1. Germline values: CDR1 MDHEN, CDR2 SYDVKM. This CDR3 is 13 amino acids long. Trimming cost V 6 bases and J 12 bases; bases outside gene matches: 11. The DNA for the CDR3 is TGTGCCAGCAGACGACAGGGGGGGGGTCGGAACACCTTC. This translates into CASRRQGGGRNTF.

Notes on this clonotype: This may be a read error: a much more frequent sequence differs by one nucleotide. This CDR3 is missing its conserved last phenylalanine or tryptophan, likely due to a read error. CDR3 nucleotide sequence: TGTGCCAGCAGCTTTGAATTTTGGGAGACCCAGTACCTC. It is translated as CASSFEFWETQYL. The V gene is TRBV11-2, the J gene TRBJ2-5; D ambiguous. This CDR3 is built from 13 residues. V lost 3 bases to trimming and J lost 5 bases, with 10 bases between them. Germline V gene sequence: CDR1 SGHAT, CDR2 FQNNGV.

This clonotype was observed a handful of times. This rearrangement joins TRBV6-6 to TRBJ2-7; the match to TRBD2 covers 9 bases. The CDR3 extends over 18 amino acids. Losses at the gene ends were 2 bases for V and 5 bases for J; bases not matched to a gene: 16. Germline CDR1 is MNHNY and CDR2 is SVGAGI (reference sequence). The CDR3 sequence is CASSYNLLRAGGENEQYF. The CDR3 coding sequence is TGTGCCAGCAGTTACAATCTCCTTAGAGCGGGAGGAGAAAACGAGCAGTACTTC.

This clonotype has at least ten counts. The rearrangement links TRBV6-2 or TRBV6-3 to TRBJ1-6; TRBD1 matches at 8 bases. The V segment lost 5 bases and the J segment 7 bases; nucleotides outside the gene matches: 10. There are 16 residues in the CDR3. CDR1 is MNHEY and CDR2 is SVGEGT in the germline V gene. CDR3 coding DNA: TGTGCCAGCAGTCATGACAGGGGAAGGAAGAATTCACCCCTCCACTTT. It is translated as CASSHDRGRKNSPLHF.

A remark on this clonotype: A read error may be the cause here, since a much bigger clone is one base away. This CDR3 is missing its conserved last phenylalanine or tryptophan, likely due to a read error. This sequence joins TRBV7-9 and TRBJ2-7, with a possible D match to TRBD2 (6 bases). Between the trimmed V and J ends, which lost 5 bases and 5 bases, there was a span of 13 bases. The germline CDR1 and CDR2 sequences are SEHNR and FQNEAQ (reference sequence). The CDR3 is 13 amino acids. The CDR3 coding sequence is TGTGCCAGCAGCAAAAGGGACTTCGACGAGCAGTACCTC. Amino acids: CASSKRDFDEQYL.

This clonotype has a count of ten or more. V usage is TRBV12-3 or TRBV12-4 and J usage is TRBJ1-2; 8 nucleotides align to TRBD1. This CDR3 comprises 11 residues. V lost 5 bases and J lost 14; bases outside the gene matches: 7. The CDR3 DNA reads TGTGCCAGCAGTCCTGGACAGGGTTTAACCTTC. It yields the protein CASSPGQGLTF.